The 28 T cell receptor beta chains reported below all come from one sample, sequenced in a study of T cells in Graves' hyperthyroidism and ophthalmopathy. The TCR beta CDR3 regions underwent amplification using RNA transcripts as the source. The HTBI primer set served for first-round RT-PCR of the TCR CDR3. TCRdb reprocessed the multiplex PCR reads via MiXCR and lists one record per CDR3 protein. The data show 300,000 to 400,000 distinct CDR3 sequences, with around a sixth seen just once and around 54% held by the top ten. The specimen sequenced was blood. Receptors originate from a woman between 50 and 59 years old with Graves' hyperthyroidism.

In this sample, this clonotype turned up many times. The rearrangement links TRBV3-1 to TRBJ1-2; the D gene is possibly TRBD1 (5 bases). The CDR3 is 13 residues long. Germline V gives CDR1 LGHDT, CDR2 YNNKEL (reference sequence). V gave up 1 base and J gave up 7 bases, with 10 bases separating them. As DNA, the CDR3 is TGTGCCAGCAGCCAAGGGAGCGGGACTGGCTACACCTTC. The encoded protein is CASSQGSGTGYTF.

This clonotype was counted ten times or more. The J gene is TRBJ2-3, the V gene TRBV20-1; the match to TRBD2 covers 9 bases. Germline loops: CDR1 DFQATT, CDR2 SNEGSKA (reference sequence). The CDR3 spans 15 residues. V shed 5 bases, J shed 4 bases, and the junction held 10 bases outside the gene matches. CDR3 region: CSAGSPRGGADTQYF. The CDR3 DNA follows: TGCAGTGCTGGCTCGCCGCGGGGGGGTGCAGATACGCAGTATTTT.

The J gene is TRBJ2-7, the V gene TRBV14; maybe TRBD2 (5 bases). This CDR3 contains 19 residues. Between the trimmed V and J ends, which lost 3 bases and 2 bases, there was a span of 26 bases. In germline, CDR1 is SGHDN, CDR2 FVKESK. CDR3: CASSHPHFWTGLRAYEQYV. CDR3 DNA sequence: TGTGCCAGCAGCCATCCACACTTCTGGACTGGCCTCCGTGCCTACGAGCAGTACGTC.

Ten or more counts support this clonotype. The chain couples TRBV7-3 to TRBJ2-1, with 12 bases matching TRBD2. Germline V CDR1 and CDR2: SGHTA, FQGTGA. The CDR3 contains 16 residues. With V trimmed by 1 base and J by 4 bases, 2 bases remained unmatched. CDR3 sequence (DNA): TGTGCCAGCAGCTTAAGTCTAGCGGGGGGGTACAATGAGCAGTTCTTC. Translated, it gives CASSLSLAGGYNEQFF.

The genes are TRBV11-2 and TRBJ2-7; 8 bases align to TRBD1. The V gene's germline CDR1 is SGHAT and CDR2 FQNNGV. V lost 4 bases, J lost 3 bases, and 8 bases stayed unmatched. CDR3 length equals 15 residues. The CDR3 region has the DNA TGTGCCAGCAGCTACGGGACAGGATTAAGCTACGAGCAGTACTTC. The encoded protein is CASSYGTGLSYEQYF.

This chain uses TRBV6-6 with TRBJ2-1; D is unresolved. The CDR3 is made up of 15 amino acids. The ends were cut back, 0 bases at V and 7 bases at J, with 13 bases in the middle. Germline CDR1 is MNHNY and CDR2 is SVGAGI (reference sequence). The CDR3 sequence: CASSYSARLGNEQFF. The CDR3 coding sequence is TGTGCCAGCAGTTACTCGGCTAGATTAGGGAATGAGCAGTTCTTC.

The V call is TRBV5-6, the J call TRBJ2-3; TRBD2 matches 11 bases. Looked up from germline, CDR1 is SGHDT and CDR2 is YYEEEE. The CDR3 length is 16 residues. With 1 base clipped from V and 3 bases from J, the junction kept 4 bases outside the gene matches. CDR3 sequence: CASSLKLAGDTDTQYF. DNA for the CDR3: TGTGCCAGCAGCTTGAAACTAGCGGGGGATACAGATACGCAGTATTTT.

There are a few counts of this clonotype. The J gene is TRBJ1-4, the V gene TRBV12-5; D not certain. V was shortened by 1 base and J by 0 bases, with 6 bases between the two germline ends. Looked up from germline, CDR1 is LGHNT and CDR2 is FRNRAP. The CDR3 runs to 15 residues. The CDR3 is CASGLDPATNEKLFF. In DNA, the CDR3 is TGTGCTAGTGGTTTGGACCCGGCAACTAATGAAAAACTGTTTTTT.

The chain links TRBV20-1 to TRBJ2-1; 10 nucleotides align to TRBD2. The CDR3 totals 17 residues. Trimming took 0 bases from V and 8 from J; bases not matched to a gene: 13. Per germline, CDR1 DFQATT and CDR2 SNEGSKA (reference sequence). The CDR3 DNA sequence: TGCAGTGCTAGAGAGATGTTGAGCGGGAGGGTTTTAGATGAGCAGTTCTTC. Translation gives CSAREMLSGRVLDEQFF.

Worth noting for this clonotype: A much larger clone sits a single nucleotide away, making a read error possible. The chain uses TRBV6-5 and TRBJ2-1; 14 nucleotides agree with TRBD2. The V gene's germline CDR1 is MNHEY and CDR2 SVGAGI. The CDR3 runs 16 residues. CDR3 in DNA: TGTGCCAGCAGTGACTCGACTAGCGGGGGGGCCCATGAGCAGTTCTTC. Protein product: CASSDSTSGGAHEQFF.

A word on this clonotype: A clone one base away is much larger, so this may be a read error. The chain joins TRBV3-1 to TRBJ1-2; D remains unclear. The CDR3 extends over 14 amino acids. Trimming removed 4 bases at V and 6 bases at J, with 15 bases between. Germline CDR1 is LGHDT and CDR2 is YNNKEL (reference sequence). In DNA form, the CDR3 reads TGTGCCAGCAGCCCGCTTCTAGGGTTCCATGGCTACACCTTC. Encoded protein: CASSPLLGFHGYTF.

This clonotype was seen a few times. This chain joins TRBV20-1 and TRBJ2-1, with 13 bases identical to TRBD2. This CDR3 has 15 amino acids. Germline V gene sequence: CDR1 DFQATT, CDR2 SNEGSKA (reference sequence). Germline trimming cut 3 bases from V and 6 bases from J; bases unmatched to any gene: 5. DNA for the CDR3: TGCAGTGCTAGTGTACTAGCGGGAGGGGTCAATGAGCAGTTCTTC. This codes for CSASVLAGGVNEQFF.

This clonotype came up a few times. The J gene is TRBJ2-1, the V gene TRBV6-5; TRBD2 is a possible D gene (6 bases). The CDR3 covers 19 residues. V lost 0 bases and J 4 bases, leaving 22 bases between the germline ends. Germline-derived CDR1 and CDR2 are MNHEY and SVGAGI. The CDR3 reads CASSYSAVWVGSGYNEQFF. DNA of the CDR3: TGTGCCAGCAGTTACTCGGCGGTTTGGGTGGGTAGCGGTTACAATGAGCAGTTCTTC.

The V call is TRBV20-1, the J call TRBJ1-1; perhaps TRBD1 as D (5 bases). Trimming cost V 0 bases and J 3 bases, with 11 bases left between them. The CDR3 runs to 14 residues. CDR1 is DFQATT and CDR2 is SNEGSKA in the germline V gene (reference sequence). DNA of the CDR3: TGCAGTGCTAGAGAGGGGGAAAGGTACACTGAAGCTTTCTTT. Amino acids: CSAREGERYTEAFF.

The gene calls are TRBV5-1 and TRBJ2-3, with TRBD2 as a possible D gene (6 bases). The V end lost 0 bases, the J end lost 0 bases, and 11 bases lay between the germline ends. CDR1 and CDR2 (germline): SGHRS, YFSETQ. This CDR3 is 16 amino acids long. CDR3 DNA sequence: TGCGCCAGCAGCTTGGCCGGGAGATCTAGCACAGATACGCAGTATTTT. The encoded protein is CASSLAGRSSTDTQYF.

This clonotype has ten or more counts. This chain connects TRBV7-2 to TRBJ2-1; 8 nucleotides agree with TRBD2. V shed 2 bases and J 3 bases; nucleotides not matched to a gene: 3. Germline CDR1 reads SGHTA; CDR2 reads FQGNSA. The CDR3 extends over 15 amino acids. CDR3 sequence reads: CASSLTSGLYNEQFF. CDR3 in DNA: TGTGCCAGCAGCTTAACTAGCGGACTCTACAATGAGCAGTTCTTC.

This clonotype was recorded many times. The chain joins TRBV9 to TRBJ2-5; a possible D gene is TRBD2 (6 bases). V was clipped by 5 bases and J by 5 bases, with 13 bases between them. The CDR3 length is 13 residues. Germline loops: CDR1 SGDLS, CDR2 YYNGEE. This CDR3 is CASSGGMRETQYF. CDR3 DNA sequence: TGTGCCAGCAGTGGAGGGATGAGGGAGACCCAGTACTTC.

This clonotype was detected a few times. The V gene is TRBV28, the J gene TRBJ2-2; possible D gene TRBD2, 6 bases. The germline gives CDR1 MDHEN, CDR2 SYDVKM. V was cut by 6 bases and J by 7 bases, with 18 bases left in between. CDR3 size: 15 residues. CDR3 region: CASRPTGGGGGELFF. The CDR3 DNA reads as TGTGCCAGCAGGCCGACCGGTGGGGGAGGCGGGGAGCTGTTTTTT.

In its sample, this clonotype was seen a few times. The V gene is TRBV12-3 or TRBV12-4, the J gene TRBJ2-2, with 8 bases aligning to TRBD2. The CDR3 length is 15 residues. The ends lost 6 bases at V and 7 bases at J; junction bases unmatched: 10. In nucleotides, the CDR3 is TGTGCCAGCAGCCACACTAGCGGAGGGGGCGGGGAGCTGTTTTTT. Amino acids: CASSHTSGGGGELFF.

This clonotype has ten or more counts. The chain has TRBV12-3 or TRBV12-4 and TRBJ2-3, with 7 bases matching TRBD2. The J segment lost 5 bases and the V segment lost 4 bases, leaving 9 bases of the junction unmatched. The CDR3 length is 15 residues. The chain's CDR3 is CASSSLAEVGDTQYF. As DNA, the CDR3 is TGTGCCAGCAGTTCCCTAGCGGAGGTGGGAGATACGCAGTATTTT.

This clonotype showed up many times. The genes are TRBV20-1 and TRBJ1-1, with unresolved D. This CDR3 has 15 amino acids. V lost 1 base and J lost 6, with 18 bases in between. CDR1 and CDR2 from the germline V gene are DFQATT and SNEGSKA (reference sequence). CDR3 nucleotides: TGCAGTGCTAGAGGCTGGGAGCTATCCGGCGCTGAAGCTTTCTTT. Protein: CSARGWELSGAEAFF.

The genes are TRBV15 and TRBJ1-4; D unclear. The germline V and J ends were trimmed by 3 bases and 4 bases, with 6 bases remaining between them. The germline gives CDR1 LNHNV, CDR2 YYDKDF (reference sequence). The length of the CDR3 is 13 residues. The CDR3 nucleotides read TGTGCCACCAGCAGGGGCCTTAATGAAAAACTGTTTTTT. Its protein is CATSRGLNEKLFF.

V is TRBV6-1 and J is TRBJ2-7, with D possibly matching TRBD2 (6 bases). Per germline, CDR1 MNHNS and CDR2 SASEGT. The CDR3 has 14 residues. V dropped 7 bases and J dropped 0 bases, with 13 bases sitting between them. The CDR3, as DNA: TGTGCCAGCAATGGACGGGGGAGCTCCTACGAGCAGTACTTC. Protein sequence: CASNGRGSSYEQYF.

This clonotype has a count of ten or more. The CDR3 here is CASSSGGGTGTSETQYF. Written as DNA, the CDR3 is TGTGCCAGCAGCTCCGGGGGGGGGACAGGAACCTCAGAGACCCAGTACTTC. V is TRBV11-2 and J is TRBJ2-5; D is possibly TRBD1 or TRBD2 (8 bases each). Germline V CDR1 and CDR2: SGHAT, FQNNGV. V was cut by 4 bases and J by 4 bases, with 22 bases left in between. The CDR3 has 17 amino acids. Together with reference TRBV11-2 and TRBJ2-5, the CDR3 gives the full variable domain: EAGVAQSPRYKIIEKRQSVAFWCNPISGHATLYWYQQILGQGPKLLIQFQNNGVVDDSQLPKDRFSAERLKGVDSTLKIQPAKLEDSAVYLCASSSGGGTGTSETQYFGPGTRLLVL.

This clonotype has at least ten counts. The chain has TRBV11-2 and TRBJ1-3; 7 nucleotides agree with TRBD1. The CDR3 totals 13 residues. Germline CDR1 is SGHAT and CDR2 is FQNNGV. Unmatched junction bases numbered 1, after V lost 3 bases and J lost 5 bases. Written as DNA, the CDR3 is TGTGCCAGCAGCTTGGACAGGCGAAACACCATATATTTT. Residues: CASSLDRRNTIYF.

This clonotype was counted ten times or more. The V gene is TRBV27, the J gene TRBJ1-6; TRBD1 might be the D (5 bases). The CDR3 is 14 residues long. V was trimmed by 3 bases and J by 4 bases, leaving 7 bases between them. Germline CDR1 reads MNHEY; CDR2 reads SMNVEV (reference sequence). The CDR3 DNA follows: TGTGCCAGCAGTTTCGGGGGATATAATTCACCCCTCCACTTT. Protein sequence: CASSFGGYNSPLHF.

This clonotype has a count of ten or more. The chain joins TRBV7-8 to TRBJ1-1, with D uncertain. The germline CDR1 and CDR2 sequences are SGHVS and FQNEAQ. Trimming removed 5 bases at V and 1 base at J, with 14 bases between. The CDR3 totals 15 residues. CDR3 sequence: CASSPYDGGNTEAFF. The CDR3 DNA is TGTGCCAGCAGCCCCTACGACGGAGGGAACACTGAAGCTTTCTTT. Drawing the rest from reference TRBV7-8 and TRBJ1-1, the complete variable domain is GAGVSQSPRYKVAKRGQDVALRCDPISGHVSLFWYQQALGQGPEFLTYFQNEAQLDKSGLPSDRFFAERPEGSVSTLKIQRTQQEDSAVYLCASSPYDGGNTEAFFGQGTRLTVV.

The chain joins TRBV27 to TRBJ1-3; D is ambiguous. V lost 4 bases, J lost 8 bases, and 15 bases lay in between. The CDR3 covers 14 residues. The germline CDR1 and CDR2 sequences are MNHEY and SMNVEV (reference sequence). The CDR3 DNA reads TGTGCCAGCAGTTCCGGGCCCGAAAGGCACACCATATATTTT. As protein: CASSSGPERHTIYF.